What follows are 29 T cell receptor beta chains derived from one specimen sequenced in a study of a mutant IDH1 vaccine in newly diagnosed glioma. The time point denotes: week 35, safety follow-up. The investigators gave 300 ug of mutant IDH1 20-mer peptide in each vaccine dose, together with topical imiquimod. Here immunoSEQ multiplex PCR was the method, and the copy in TCRdb shows in-frame clones only, minus some. Counted here are about 58,000 clones, roughly 79% occurring once; the ten biggest clones make up approximately 5%. Their recognized antigens are unknown. The sample was PBMCs, taken from a glioma patient whose treatment included an IDH1 peptide vaccine. Receptors were obtained from a man aged 40-50 years with glioma.

This sequence joins TRBV28 and TRBJ1-4; D not resolved. CDR1 is MDHEN, CDR2 SYDVKM, per germline. V was shortened by 7 bases and J by 7 bases, with 13 bases between the two germline ends. This CDR3 comprises 13 residues. CDR3 region: CASTEFAGEKLFF. In nucleotides, the CDR3 is TGTGCCAGCACTGAATTTGCAGGTGAAAAACTGTTTTTT.

The rearrangement joins TRBV14 to TRBJ2-2, with a tentative D call TRBD1 (5 bases). CDR1 and CDR2 (germline): SGHDN, FVKESK. The CDR3 runs 18 residues. V was pared by 0 bases and J by 1 base, with 15 bases between. The CDR3 nucleotides read TGTGCCAGCAGCCAAGATTTCAGGGTAGGCCTGAACACCGGGGAGCTGTTTTTT. Its protein is CASSQDFRVGLNTGELFF.

The rearrangement links TRBV5-4 to TRBJ2-6; maybe TRBD2 (5 bases). Looked up from germline, CDR1 is SGHNT and CDR2 is YYREEE (reference sequence). The V end was cut by 4 bases, the J end by 0 bases, with 8 bases between. There are 15 residues in the CDR3. The CDR3 spells CASSRRDSGANVLTF. The DNA of the CDR3 is TGTGCCAGCAGCAGACGGGACTCTGGGGCCAACGTCCTGACTTTC.

In its sample, this clone was seen a few times. The chain employs TRBV6-1 and TRBJ1-1, with D tentatively TRBD1 (5 bases). The CDR3 sequence is 13 residues long. Deletions cut 10 bases from V and 2 bases from J, with 14 bases between. CDR1 MNHNS and CDR2 SASEGT come from the germline V gene. This CDR3 is CATLIQANTEAFF. Here the CDR3 DNA reads TGTGCCACCTTGATACAGGCTAACACTGAAGCTTTCTTT.

The gene calls are TRBV5-4 and TRBJ2-1; tentatively, D is TRBD1 or TRBD2 (5 bases each). Germline assignment: CDR1 SGHNT and CDR2 YYREEE (reference sequence). Trimming cost V 2 bases and J 5 bases, with 8 bases left between them. The CDR3 contains 13 residues. In DNA form, the CDR3 reads TGTGCCAGCAGCTTACGGGACCACAATGAGCAGTTCTTC. Protein: CASSLRDHNEQFF.

The gene calls are TRBV6-5 and TRBJ2-1; D call uncertain. Germline loops: CDR1 MNHEY, CDR2 SVGAGI. This CDR3 has 15 residues. V dropped 4 bases and J dropped 0 bases, with 10 bases sitting between them. The DNA for the CDR3 is TGTGCCAGCAGTTCCGGGCTGAGCTCCTACAATGAGCAGTTCTTC. As protein: CASSSGLSSYNEQFF.

This clone was seen more than once but under ten times. This chain connects TRBV15 to TRBJ1-5; the D is unclear. The CDR3 has 12 residues. The V gene's germline CDR1 is LNHNV and CDR2 YYDKDF (reference sequence). The V end was cut by 5 bases, the J end by 2 bases, with 4 bases between. In DNA form, the CDR3 reads TGTGCCACCAGCTTGGGCAATCAGCCCCAGCATTTT. Amino acids: CATSLGNQPQHF.

This clone was detected only a few times. Other DNA sequences in the sample encode the same CDR3. V and J are TRBV30 and TRBJ1-5; 7 nucleotides match TRBD1. Germline-derived CDR1 and CDR2 are GTSNPN and SVGIG (reference sequence). The CDR3 is 14 amino acids. J gave up 4 bases and V 3 bases, and 6 bases lay outside the gene matches. CDR3 coding DNA: TGTGCCTGGAGCGGGCAGGGGGATAATCAGCCCCAGCATTTT. It translates to CAWSGQGDNQPQHF.

The CDR3, as DNA: TGTGCCAGTAGTATGGATATCCAAGAGACCCAGTACTTC. It codes for CASSMDIQETQYF. The chain carries TRBV19 and TRBJ2-5; the D is unclear. The length of the CDR3 is 13 residues. Looked up from germline, CDR1 is LNHDA and CDR2 is SQIVND (reference sequence). Trimming removed 3 bases at V and 1 base at J, with 6 bases between.

J is TRBJ2-3 and V is TRBV6-4; D may be TRBD2 (6 bases). The CDR3 consists of 13 residues. The germline gives CDR1 MRHNA, CDR2 SNTAGT. V was trimmed by 4 bases and J by 6 bases, leaving 11 bases between them. The CDR3 sequence: CASSGTTEDTQYF. The CDR3 bases are TGTGCCAGCAGTGGGACTACAGAGGATACGCAGTATTTT.

This sequence joins TRBV5-6 and TRBJ1-4; TRBD1 is a possible D gene (5 bases). Between the trimmed V and J ends, which lost 5 bases and 2 bases, there was a span of 7 bases. The CDR3 spans 13 residues. CDR1 and CDR2 (germline): SGHDT, YYEEEE. This CDR3 is CASRRGTNEKLFF. The CDR3 region has the DNA TGTGCCAGCAGACGGGGGACTAATGAAAAACTGTTTTTT.

This chain joins TRBV5-1 and TRBJ1-1; D may be TRBD1 (6 bases). V was clipped by 2 bases and J by 3 bases, with 11 bases between them. The CDR3 has 14 residues. Germline V gives CDR1 SGHRS, CDR2 YFSETQ. The chain's CDR3 is CASSLQGLDTEAFF. The CDR3 DNA reads as TGCGCCAGCAGCTTACAGGGTTTGGACACTGAAGCTTTCTTT.

The V call is TRBV28, the J call TRBJ2-7; D unresolved. The V end lost 5 bases, the J end lost 0 bases, and 17 bases lay between the germline ends. The CDR3 runs to 16 residues. The germline CDR1 and CDR2 sequences are MDHEN and SYDVKM. DNA for the CDR3: TGTGCCAGCAGTCTCAACAGACTCTCGAGCTCCTACGAGCAGTACTTC. It is translated as CASSLNRLSSSYEQYF. Drawing the rest from reference TRBV28 and TRBJ2-7, the complete variable domain is DVKVTQSSRYLVKRTGEKVFLECVQDMDHENMFWYRQDPGLGLRLIYFSYDVKMKEKGDIPEGYSVSREKKERFSLILESASTNQTSMYLCASSLNRLSSSYEQYFGPGTRLTVT.

As for this clone: A junction boundary mismatches the germline segment, possibly from a read error. The chain employs TRBV7-7 and TRBJ2-3; 10 bases are a match to TRBD1. The CDR3 has 14 residues. In germline, CDR1 is SSHAT, CDR2 FNYEAQ (reference sequence). The CDR3 DNA reads as TGTGCTAGCAGCTTGGGACAGGGGACAGATACGCAGTATTTT. Protein: CASSLGQGTDTQYF.

The CDR3 spells CSVTRTSGRSSYEQYF. The CDR3 coding sequence is TGCAGCGTTACCCGGACTAGCGGGAGGAGCTCCTACGAGCAGTACTTC. The rearrangement joins TRBV29-1 to TRBJ2-7; 14 nucleotides line up with TRBD2. The CDR3 is 16 amino acids. Germline V gives CDR1 SQVTM, CDR2 ANQGSEA. Trimming cost V 5 bases and J 0 bases; bases outside gene matches: 6.

The sample holds one count of this clone. This chain connects TRBV4-3 to TRBJ2-7; 10 bases line up with TRBD2. The CDR3 extends over 15 amino acids. V lost 3 bases and J lost 4; bases outside the gene matches: 6. Per the germline V gene, CDR1 is LGHNA and CDR2 is YSLEER. As DNA, the CDR3 is TGCGCCAGCAGCCAGAGTCTAGCGGGAGCTTACGAGCAGTACTTC. It codes for CASSQSLAGAYEQYF.

The V gene is TRBV28, the J gene TRBJ1-1, with TRBD1 matching over 8 bases. CDR3 length: 13 residues. Germline CDR1 MDHEN, CDR2 SYDVKM. Trimming at V came to 3 bases and at J to 6 bases, leaving 3 bases not matched to a gene. The CDR3 loop is CASSLQGAAEAFF. In DNA, the CDR3 is TGTGCCAGCAGTTTGCAGGGGGCGGCTGAAGCTTTCTTT.

The chain is built from TRBV21-1 and TRBJ2-5; TRBD1 is the table's D call and was not checked against the DNA. TRBV21-1 is labeled a pseudogene. The CDR3 length is 15 residues. This chain's CDR3 is CASSKVGTGQETQYF. The CDR3 nucleotides read TGTGCCAGCAGCAAAGTAGGGACAGGGCAAGAGACCCAGTACTTC.

The chain recombines TRBV27 with TRBJ1-4, with D hard to call. Trimming pared 3 bases from V and 7 bases from J, leaving 12 bases between. This CDR3 is built from 14 residues. CDR1 MNHEY and CDR2 SMNVEV come from the germline V gene (reference sequence). DNA for the CDR3: TGTGCCAGCAGTTTCTACTCCTCAGGTGAAAAACTGTTTTTT. It encodes CASSFYSSGEKLFF.

This clone was picked up many times. The CDR3 reads CASSPGTGRTGQPQHF. Here the CDR3 DNA reads TGTGCCAGCAGCCCCGGGACAGGGCGTACAGGACAGCCCCAGCATTTT. The rearrangement joins TRBV25-1 to TRBJ1-5, with TRBD1 identical over 9 bases. With V trimmed by 6 bases and J by 7 bases, 13 bases remained unmatched. CDR1 MGHDK and CDR2 SYGVNS come from the germline V gene. The CDR3 spans 16 residues.

This clone came up a few times. The rearrangement uses TRBV7-6 and TRBJ1-4; no clear D gene. Germline lookup yields CDR1 SGHVS and CDR2 FNYEAQ. Trimming stripped 5 bases from V and 4 bases from J, with 14 bases between. The CDR3 has 15 amino acids. CDR3 DNA: TGTGCCAGCAGCCCCGGGGTTGGTAGTAATGAAAAACTGTTTTTT. It specifies CASSPGVGSNEKLFF. Drawing the rest from reference TRBV7-6 and TRBJ1-4, the complete variable domain is GAGVSQSPRYKVTKRGQDVALRCDPISGHVSLYWYRQALGQGPEFLTYFNYEAQQDKSGLPNDRFSAERPEGSISTLTIQRTEQRDSAMYRCASSPGVGSNEKLFFGSGTQLSVL.

J is TRBJ1-4 and V is TRBV12-5, with a tentative D call TRBD1 (6 bases). V dropped 5 bases and J dropped 0 bases, with 13 bases sitting between them. This CDR3 has 16 amino acids. The V gene's germline CDR1 is LGHNT and CDR2 FRNRAP. CDR3 nucleotide sequence: TGTGCTAGTGGTCTCGGGACACTTGCAACTAATGAAAAACTGTTTTTT. Translated: CASGLGTLATNEKLFF.

The chain carries TRBV27 and TRBJ2-7, with 9 nucleotides matching TRBD1. The germline CDR1 and CDR2 sequences are MNHEY and SMNVEV (reference sequence). The CDR3 is 14 residues long. V lost 2 bases and J lost 7; bases outside the gene matches: 6. The CDR3 reads CASSLTQGAGEQYF. The CDR3 bases are TGTGCCAGCAGTTTAACACAGGGGGCAGGTGAGCAGTACTTC.

The gene calls are TRBV2 and TRBJ2-1, with no clear D. This CDR3 has 13 residues. CDR1 and CDR2 from the germline V gene are SNHLY and FYNNEI. V dropped 6 bases and J dropped 6 bases, with 12 bases sitting between them. The DNA of the CDR3 is TGTGCCAGCAGGGACCCTTCCAGCAATGAGCAGTTCTTC. Translating it yields CASRDPSSNEQFF.

This clone was detected only a few times. CDR3 DNA sequence: TGCGCCAGCAGATCGAGAGAGGGGCCGGACACTGAAGCTTTCTTT. Its protein is CASRSREGPDTEAFF. The J gene is TRBJ1-1, the V gene TRBV5-1, with D possibly being TRBD1 (5 bases). The V gene lost 5 bases and the J gene lost 3 bases, with 17 bases spanning the gap. The CDR3 runs 15 residues. CDR1 is SGHRS and CDR2 is YFSETQ in the germline V gene.

A single count supports this clone. This chain uses TRBV7-9 with TRBJ2-3, with D perhaps being TRBD1 or TRBD2 (5 bases each). This CDR3 region has 15 residues. Germline CDR1 and CDR2: SEHNR and FQNEAQ (reference sequence). Trimming removed 1 base from V and 4 bases from J, with 12 bases in between. The CDR3: CASSLEGPRADTQYF. The CDR3 coding sequence is TGTGCCAGCAGCTTAGAGGGACCTCGCGCAGATACGCAGTATTTT. Based on the CDR3 plus reference TRBV7-9 and TRBJ2-3, the full variable domain is DTGVSQNPRHKITKRGQNVTFRCDPISEHNRLYWYRQTLGQGPEFLTYFQNEAQLEKSRLLSDRFSAERPKGSFSTLEIQRTEQGDSAMYLCASSLEGPRADTQYFGPGTRLTVL.

The chain couples TRBV7-6 to TRBJ1-5; D is uncertain. Germline V gene sequence: CDR1 SGHVS, CDR2 FNYEAQ. Trimming took 1 base from V and 2 from J, leaving 9 bases between them. CDR3 length: 15 residues. The CDR3 DNA reads as TGTGCCAGCAGCTTAGGGGATGCGGGCAATCAGCCCCAGCATTTT. Translated: CASSLGDAGNQPQHF.

J is TRBJ2-7 and V is TRBV5-1; D perhaps matches TRBD1 (6 bases). The CDR3 sequence is 15 residues long. The V and J ends lost 2 bases and 2 bases respectively, with 14 bases between them. Germline values: CDR1 SGHRS, CDR2 YFSETQ. CDR3 coding DNA: TGCGCCAGCAGCTTAAGGGGCAGGGACACCTACGAGCAGTACTTC. Translated, it gives CASSLRGRDTYEQYF.

The chain combines TRBV6-5 with TRBJ1-2; 7 nucleotides match TRBD1. Trimming removed 9 bases from V and 5 bases from J; junction bases left unmatched: 6. Germline CDR1 is MNHEY and CDR2 is SVGAGI. This CDR3 is 12 amino acids long. This CDR3 reads CASMTGRYGYTF. In DNA, the CDR3 is TGTGCCAGTATGACAGGGCGATATGGCTACACCTTC.